Listed here are 22 T cell receptor beta chains from one sample, sequenced in a study of T-cell reconstitution after alpha-beta-depleted transplantation in children. Unique molecular identifiers featured in how the TCRbeta library was prepared. Each CDR3 protein is one row after TCRdb ran MiXCR on the PCR reads. The table records about 980,000 distinct CDR3 sequences, about 26% of them present only once. This specimen consisted of PBMCs, mostly from graft donor cells, obtained 360 days after TCRalphabeta/CD19-depleted stem cell transplant. These receptors were taken from a boy under two years old who had a stem cell transplant for SCID, so the T cells may come from the graft donor.

This clonotype has just one count. The V gene is TRBV5-1, the J gene TRBJ2-7, with 8 bases matching TRBD2. The junction had 7 bases not matched to a gene; V was cut back by 4 bases and J by 1 base. CDR3 size: 15 residues. Germline CDR1 reads SGHRS; CDR2 reads YFSETQ. The chain's CDR3 is CASSRREGKSYEQYF. CDR3 sequence (DNA): TGCGCCAGCAGCCGCCGGGAGGGAAAATCCTACGAGCAGTACTTC.

This sequence joins TRBV18 and TRBJ2-3, with TRBD1 matching 11 bases. The CDR3 is 17 amino acids. CDR1 is KGHSH, CDR2 LQKENI, per germline. Trimming took 3 bases from V and 1 from J; bases not matched to a gene: 6. The CDR3 region is CASSPRLGQGGTDTQYF. The CDR3 coding sequence is TGTGCCAGCTCACCCCGCCTGGGACAGGGGGGCACAGATACGCAGTATTTT.

Only a few counts were recorded for this clonotype. CDR3 nucleotide sequence: TGTGCCAGCAGCTTAAGGGTGATTAGCACAGATACGCAGTATTTT. This encodes CASSLRVISTDTQYF. The chain carries TRBV7-9 and TRBJ2-3, with D uncertain. The CDR3 length is 15 residues. Germline V gene lookup returns CDR1 SEHNR and CDR2 FQNEAQ (reference sequence). Trimming cost V 2 bases and J 0 bases, with 9 bases left between them.

This clonotype was counted only a few times. The gene calls are TRBV12-3 or TRBV12-4 and TRBJ2-7; D not resolved. Trimming stripped 1 base from V and 3 bases from J, with 7 bases between. The CDR3 sequence is 13 residues long. The CDR3 region has the DNA TGTGCCAGCAGTTTAGATCCCATCTACGAGCAGTACTTC. It is translated as CASSLDPIYEQYF.

The gene calls are TRBV12-3 or TRBV12-4 and TRBJ2-1; 10 bases map to TRBD2. V shed 5 bases, J shed 15 bases, and the junction held 7 bases outside the gene matches. The CDR3 runs 12 residues. This CDR3 reads CASSPSGGAPFF. In DNA, the CDR3 is TGTGCCAGCAGTCCAAGCGGGGGGGCCCCGTTCTTC.

This clonotype is a singleton in its sample. This rearrangement joins TRBV6-5 to TRBJ2-2; D perhaps matches TRBD2 (5 bases). Trimming removed 1 base at V and 6 bases at J, with 9 bases between. The CDR3 runs to 14 residues. The germline V gene encodes CDR1 MNHEY and CDR2 SVGAGI. The CDR3 sequence: CASSYFGLSGELFF. The CDR3 coding sequence is TGTGCCAGCAGTTACTTTGGACTCTCCGGGGAGCTGTTTTTT.

This clonotype was recorded a few times. The rearrangement links TRBV18 to TRBJ2-3, with TRBD2 identical over 7 bases. From germline, CDR1 is KGHSH and CDR2 LQKENI. The V gene end was trimmed by 9 bases and the J gene end by 4 bases; junction bases not matched to a gene: 7. The CDR3 is 13 residues long. The CDR3 spells CARSRTRSDTQYF. CDR3 coding DNA: TGTGCCAGGTCGCGGACTAGGTCAGATACGCAGTATTTT.

V usage is TRBV24-1 and J usage is TRBJ2-1, with 7 bases fitting TRBD2. From germline, CDR1 is KGHDR and CDR2 SFDVKD. V was pared by 5 bases and J by 0 bases, with 6 bases of the junction left unmatched. The CDR3 sequence is 16 residues long. The chain's CDR3 is CATSGPGGSSYNEQFF. DNA of the CDR3: TGTGCCACCAGTGGGCCGGGAGGAAGCTCCTACAATGAGCAGTTCTTC.

This clonotype came up many times. The chain carries TRBV4-1 and TRBJ2-2, with 8 bases that match TRBD2. Per germline, CDR1 MGHRA and CDR2 YSYEKL. The CDR3 length is 17 residues. V trimming: 4 bases; J trimming: 1 base; junction bases outside the gene matches: 8. As DNA, the CDR3 is TGCGCCAGCAGCCCATCACCGGGACTAGGGAACACCGGGGAGCTGTTTTTT. Translating gives CASSPSPGLGNTGELFF.

This clonotype was counted between two and nine times. The J gene is TRBJ1-6, the V gene TRBV7-8; TRBD1 matches 10 bases. Germline-derived CDR1 and CDR2 are SGHVS and FQNEAQ. V was clipped by 5 bases and J by 14 bases; unmatched bases: 15. The CDR3 loop spans 16 amino acids. The CDR3 coding sequence is TGTGCCAGCAGCCTAGGGGGGGGGACAGGGGCCTTCACCCTCCACTTT. Protein product: CASSLGGGTGAFTLHF.

The rearrangement links TRBV29-1 to TRBJ1-3, with TRBD1 matching over 7 bases. The CDR3 has 12 residues. The V gene's germline CDR1 is SQVTM and CDR2 ANQGSEA. V shed 6 bases and J 6 bases; nucleotides not matched to a gene: 5. The CDR3 loop is CSVRTGSNTIYF. The CDR3 coding sequence is TGCAGCGTCCGGACAGGATCAAACACCATATATTTT.

This clonotype was observed once. The chain carries TRBV5-1 and TRBJ2-1; possible D gene TRBD1, 6 bases. This CDR3 is 15 amino acids long. Germline V gene data show CDR1 as SGHRS and CDR2 as YFSETQ. Trimming stripped 1 base from V and 8 bases from J, with 16 bases between. The CDR3 sequence: CASSLLGAEYYEQFF. For the CDR3, the DNA is TGCGCCAGCAGCTTGCTGGGGGCCGAGTACTATGAGCAGTTCTTC.

This chain uses TRBV11-2 with TRBJ2-3; no clear D. Trimming removed 5 bases from V and 5 bases from J, with 11 bases in between. Germline loops: CDR1 SGHAT, CDR2 FQNNGV. The CDR3 totals 13 residues. Written as DNA, the CDR3 is TGTGCCAGCAGCCCCCGTCACCAAGATACGCAGTATTTT. Translating gives CASSPRHQDTQYF. The full variable domain, its missing parts supplied by reference TRBV11-2 and TRBJ2-3, is EAGVAQSPRYKIIEKRQSVAFWCNPISGHATLYWYQQILGQGPKLLIQFQNNGVVDDSQLPKDRFSAERLKGVDSTLKIQPAKLEDSAVYLCASSPRHQDTQYFGPGTRLTVL.

This chain uses TRBV5-1 with TRBJ2-1, with TRBD1 matching over 9 bases. Trimming at V came to 3 bases and at J to 9 bases, leaving 10 bases not matched to a gene. The CDR3 loop spans 15 amino acids. Germline CDR1 reads SGHRS; CDR2 reads YFSETQ. CDR3 loop: CASSSGTGSLGEQFF. For the CDR3, the DNA is TGCGCCAGCAGCTCGGGGACAGGGAGCCTGGGTGAGCAGTTCTTC.

This chain links TRBV2 with TRBJ2-1; 8 positions agree with TRBD2. Germline loops: CDR1 SNHLY, CDR2 FYNNEI. The CDR3 has 14 amino acids. Germline trimming cut 8 bases from V and 9 bases from J; bases unmatched to any gene: 12. CDR3 DNA: TGTGCCAGCCCCGCCGCGGCGGGGGGAAGTGAGCAGTTCTTC. It encodes CASPAAAGGSEQFF.

The rearrangement links TRBV29-1 to TRBJ2-2; 10 bases line up with TRBD1. The germline gives CDR1 SQVTM, CDR2 ANQGSEA. V gave up 6 bases and J gave up 0 bases; unmatched junction bases: 1. The CDR3 covers 14 residues. CDR3 sequence (DNA): TGCAGCGTGGGACAGGGGTCGAACACCGGGGAGCTGTTTTTT. This sequence encodes CSVGQGSNTGELFF.

Here the CDR3 DNA reads TGCGCCAGCAGCGCTCCTGAAAGGACAGGCGAAGCTTTCTTT. This encodes CASSAPERTGEAFF. The chain uses TRBV5-1 and TRBJ1-1; 7 nucleotides align to TRBD1. Trimming took 4 bases from V and 8 from J; bases not matched to a gene: 11. Germline-derived CDR1 and CDR2 are SGHRS and YFSETQ. This CDR3 region has 14 residues.

The genes are TRBV12-3 or TRBV12-4 and TRBJ2-3; D ambiguous. The CDR3 runs 12 residues. The V and J ends lost 3 bases and 5 bases respectively, with 6 bases between them. The CDR3 region is CASSFFRDTQYF. CDR3 nucleotides: TGTGCCAGCAGTTTCTTCCGAGATACGCAGTATTTT.

This clonotype was observed once. The V gene is TRBV7-3, the J gene TRBJ1-3, with D uncertain. V lost 6 bases, J lost 2 bases, and 5 bases lay in between. The CDR3 consists of 12 residues. CDR1 is SGHTA, CDR2 FQGTGA, per germline. The CDR3 sequence: CASRDPGNTIYF. DNA for the CDR3: TGTGCCAGCAGGGATCCTGGAAACACCATATATTTT.

This clonotype was recorded at least ten times. V usage is TRBV10-3 and J usage is TRBJ2-1, with D maybe TRBD2 (7 bases). There are 16 residues in the CDR3. Trimming shortened V by 0 bases and J by 2 bases, and 11 bases separated the two germline ends. CDR1 is ENHRY, CDR2 SYGVKD, per germline. This CDR3 reads CAISESGGATYNEQFF. The CDR3 bases are TGTGCCATCAGTGAGTCTGGGGGGGCCACCTACAATGAGCAGTTCTTC.

This clonotype was observed a few times. The chain employs TRBV20-1 and TRBJ2-7, with D possibly being TRBD1 (6 bases). This CDR3 has 12 amino acids. Germline V gene data show CDR1 as DFQATT and CDR2 as SNEGSKA (reference sequence). Trimming took 3 bases from V and 6 from J, leaving 12 bases between them. The CDR3 is CSARSGHREQYF. The CDR3 region has the DNA TGCAGTGCTAGGTCGGGACACCGCGAGCAGTACTTC.

This clonotype was detected once. V is TRBV28 and J is TRBJ2-7; the match to TRBD2 covers 12 bases. This CDR3 has 13 residues. Germline V gene sequence: CDR1 MDHEN, CDR2 SYDVKM. The junction had 5 bases not matched to a gene; V was cut back by 11 bases and J by 3 bases. The CDR3 reads CALGTSGRYEQYF. CDR3 DNA sequence: TGTGCCCTTGGGACTAGCGGGCGCTACGAGCAGTACTTC.